Following are 28 T cell receptor beta chains from one sample sequenced in a study of T cell responses to AZD1222 COVID-19 vaccine. The protocol was immunoSEQ multiplex PCR, while the TCRdb copy is restricted to in-frame clones and leaves out a portion. The repertoire consists of 150,000 to 200,000 clones, with under 95% occurring once and the leading ten covering less than 5.5%. The material was peripheral blood, obtained on day 0 of AZD1222 vaccination. The receptors originated from an adult in good health.

The rearrangement links TRBV6-5 to TRBJ1-2; D gene unclear. Germline V gene data show CDR1 as MNHEY and CDR2 as SVGAGI. Deletions cut 6 bases from V and 4 bases from J, with 15 bases between. The CDR3 totals 14 residues. CDR3 DNA sequence: TGTGCCAGCAGCACGCAAGAGAACTTCTATGGCTACACCTTC. Protein: CASSTQENFYGYTF.

J is TRBJ1-2 and V is TRBV4-1; D is undetermined. The CDR3 sequence is 16 residues long. Trimming cost V 1 base and J 1 base, with 13 bases left between them. The V gene's germline CDR1 is MGHRA and CDR2 YSYEKL. Written as DNA, the CDR3 is TGCGCCAGCAGCCAAGGGGGTACGGTCATTAACTATGGCTACACCTTC. Protein sequence: CASSQGGTVINYGYTF.

This chain joins TRBV5-1 and TRBJ1-1; 8 nucleotides agree with TRBD1. The germline CDR1 and CDR2 sequences are SGHRS and YFSETQ. The CDR3 sequence is 16 residues long. Trimming removed 4 bases from V and 0 bases from J; junction bases left unmatched: 8. The CDR3 coding sequence is TGCGCCAGCAGCGTGGACAGGGAACTGATGAACACTGAAGCTTTCTTT. Translated, it gives CASSVDRELMNTEAFF.

The chain uses TRBV7-8 and TRBJ1-2; 10 nucleotides align to TRBD1. V was pared by 1 base and J by 8 bases, with 1 base of the junction left unmatched. This CDR3 comprises 13 residues. Germline V gene data show CDR1 as SGHVS and CDR2 as FQNEAQ. The CDR3 sequence is CASSLGQGAGYTF. CDR3 sequence (DNA): TGTGCCAGCAGCTTAGGACAGGGGGCAGGCTACACCTTC.

J is TRBJ2-7 and V is TRBV28; 11 bases are a match to TRBD1. Germline CDR1 and CDR2: MDHEN and SYDVKM. The CDR3 runs to 15 residues. With 3 bases clipped from V and 4 bases from J, the junction kept 5 bases outside the gene matches. CDR3 DNA: TGTGCCAGCAGTTTCAAGGACAGGGGGCTGTACGAGCAGTACTTC. It encodes CASSFKDRGLYEQYF. Drawing the rest from reference TRBV28 and TRBJ2-7, the complete variable domain is DVKVTQSSRYLVKRTGEKVFLECVQDMDHENMFWYRQDPGLGLRLIYFSYDVKMKEKGDIPEGYSVSREKKERFSLILESASTNQTSMYLCASSFKDRGLYEQYFGPGTRLTVT.

This chain connects TRBV6-5 to TRBJ1-2; TRBD1 matches 7 bases. This CDR3 contains 13 residues. CDR1 is MNHEY and CDR2 is SVGAGI in the germline V gene. V gave up 2 bases and J gave up 4 bases; unmatched junction bases: 1. CDR3 in amino acids: CASSYEGAYGYTF. CDR3 sequence (DNA): TGTGCCAGCAGTTACGAGGGGGCCTATGGCTACACCTTC.

The genes are TRBV24-1 and TRBJ2-5; 10 positions agree with TRBD2. The CDR3 extends over 15 amino acids. With V trimmed by 4 bases and J by 5 bases, 6 bases remained unmatched. The germline V gene encodes CDR1 KGHDR and CDR2 SFDVKD. The CDR3 sequence is CATSDSSGSGETQYF. The CDR3 nucleotides are TGTGCCACCAGTGACTCTAGCGGGAGCGGGGAGACCCAGTACTTC.

The chain recombines TRBV4-1 with TRBJ1-1; D is unclear. The CDR3 runs to 15 residues. Trimming removed 5 bases at V and 2 bases at J, with 15 bases between. Germline CDR1 and CDR2: MGHRA and YSYEKL. The CDR3 nucleotides are TGCGCCAGCAGCGGAGGAGGTCGGTCCAACACTGAAGCTTTCTTT. This translates into CASSGGGRSNTEAFF.

The rearrangement links TRBV14 to TRBJ1-2; no firm D call. CDR1 SGHDN and CDR2 FVKESK come from the germline V gene. The CDR3 sequence is 13 residues long. Trimming took off 2 bases at V and 4 bases at J, with 8 bases between the two ends. The CDR3 reads CASSQFYGYGYTF. CDR3 sequence (DNA): TGTGCCAGCAGCCAATTCTATGGCTATGGCTACACCTTC.

Comments on this clone: The same CDR3 can be traced to other DNA sequences in this sample. This chain links TRBV6-5 with TRBJ1-2; TRBD1 might be the D (5 bases). V was cut by 6 bases and J by 0 bases, with 8 bases left in between. Germline assignment: CDR1 MNHEY and CDR2 SVGAGI. The CDR3 is 13 amino acids. The CDR3 bases are TGTGCCAGCAGGCAGGGCGCTAACTATGGCTACACCTTC. This encodes CASRQGANYGYTF.

The chain couples TRBV12-3 or TRBV12-4 to TRBJ2-4; D is ambiguous. Trimming pared 6 bases from V and 7 bases from J, leaving 10 bases between. The CDR3 is 12 amino acids. The chain's CDR3 is CASSYPPNIQYF. In DNA, the CDR3 is TGTGCCAGCAGCTACCCCCCCAACATTCAGTACTTC.

The chain recombines TRBV3-1 (or the pseudogene TRBV3-2) with TRBJ1-2, with D tentatively TRBD1 (5 bases). Germline CDR1 and CDR2: LGHDT and YNNKEL (reference sequence). Trimming left V 4 bases short and J 4 bases short, with 13 bases between. The CDR3 is 14 residues long. CDR3 nucleotide sequence: TGTGCCAGCAGCCCTACGGGAGGGGTCTATGGCTACACCTTC. Translated: CASSPTGGVYGYTF.

The chain carries TRBV18 and TRBJ1-1, with D unclear. The CDR3 is 13 residues long. CDR1 is KGHSH and CDR2 is LQKENI in the germline V gene. V was clipped by 5 bases and J by 4 bases, with 11 bases between them. The CDR3 protein is CASSERELTEAFF. The CDR3 DNA reads as TGTGCCAGCTCAGAACGGGAGCTCACTGAAGCTTTCTTT.

J is TRBJ2-7 and V is TRBV5-6; a possible D gene is TRBD1 (6 bases). The CDR3 has 15 residues. Trimming cost V 4 bases and J 4 bases, with 18 bases left between them. The germline V gene encodes CDR1 SGHDT and CDR2 YYEEEE. CDR3 region: CASSRHSLGGYEQYF. DNA for the CDR3: TGTGCCAGCAGCCGTCACTCATTAGGGGGTTACGAGCAGTACTTC.

This chain uses TRBV6-1 with TRBJ2-1; 7 bases line up with TRBD1. The CDR3 consists of 15 residues. V lost 3 bases to trimming and J lost 2 bases; unmatched junction nucleotides: 4. Germline CDR1 reads MNHNS; CDR2 reads SASEGT. The CDR3 DNA reads as TGTGCCAGCAGTGAGGGACAGAGCCCCTACAATGAGCAGTTCTTC. It yields the protein CASSEGQSPYNEQFF.

The chain recombines TRBV28 with TRBJ2-7; 9 bases fit TRBD1. Germline CDR1 is MDHEN and CDR2 is SYDVKM. This CDR3 has 15 amino acids. Trimming took 6 bases from V and 7 from J; bases not matched to a gene: 13. The DNA of the CDR3 is TGTGCCAGCAGGGACAGGGGCGGACGACTGGGGGAGCAGTACTTC. Its protein is CASRDRGGRLGEQYF.

This chain connects TRBV11-2 to TRBJ2-2; D unresolved. The CDR3 extends over 13 amino acids. Looked up from germline, CDR1 is SGHAT and CDR2 is FQNNGV. Trimming took off 0 bases at V and 8 bases at J, with 7 bases between the two ends. CDR3 DNA sequence: TGTGCCAGCAGCTTAGAAGGCGTTGGGGAGCTGTTTTTT. Its translation is CASSLEGVGELFF.

The CDR3 here is CASSSSGQGNQPQHF. CDR3 nucleotides: TGTGCCAGCAGTTCCTCCGGACAGGGCAATCAGCCCCAGCATTTT. This sequence joins TRBV28 and TRBJ1-5; TRBD1 agrees at 7 bases. The ends lost 4 bases at V and 2 bases at J; junction bases unmatched: 5. Germline lookup yields CDR1 MDHEN and CDR2 SYDVKM. The CDR3 consists of 15 residues.

This rearrangement joins TRBV7-9 to TRBJ2-1; D may be TRBD1 or TRBD2 (5 bases each). In germline, CDR1 is SEHNR, CDR2 FQNEAQ (reference sequence). Trimming removed 2 bases from V and 9 bases from J, with 8 bases in between. This CDR3 is built from 12 residues. The CDR3 region is CASSLLRGEQFF. CDR3 nucleotide sequence: TGTGCCAGCAGCTTATTGAGGGGTGAGCAGTTCTTC.

This rearrangement joins TRBV10-1 to TRBJ2-2, with a weak D call TRBD2 (6 bases). Germline values: CDR1 WNHNN, CDR2 SYGVQD (reference sequence). The length of the CDR3 is 14 residues. The V gene lost 5 bases and the J gene lost 0 bases, with 7 bases spanning the gap. CDR3 residues: CASSSGSNTGELFF. The CDR3 DNA sequence: TGCGCCAGCAGTAGCGGGTCGAACACCGGGGAGCTGTTTTTT.

This clone was detected only a few times. As DNA, the CDR3 is TGTGCCACCAACCCAGGGAACGGGAACCAAGAGACCCAGTACTTC. Its protein is CATNPGNGNQETQYF. V gene TRBV19 combines with J gene TRBJ2-5, with D perhaps assigned TRBD1 or TRBD2 (5 bases each). Germline CDR1 reads LNHDA; CDR2 reads SQIVND (reference sequence). Trimming removed 10 bases at V and 0 bases at J, with 18 bases between. CDR3 length: 15 amino acids.

Regarding this clone: One end of the junction does not line up with germline, which may come from a read error. The V and J genes are TRBV7-9 and TRBJ2-1, with 10 bases identical to TRBD2. The CDR3 loop spans 15 amino acids. The V gene's germline CDR1 is SEHNR and CDR2 FQNEAQ (reference sequence). CDR3 protein: CASSLASGSVYEQFF. In DNA form, the CDR3 reads TGTGCCAGCAGCCTAGCTAGCGGGAGTGTCTATGAGCAGTTCTTC.

The chain employs TRBV6-6 and TRBJ1-2; D is unclear. Germline V gene sequence: CDR1 MNHNY, CDR2 SVGAGI (reference sequence). There are 15 residues in the CDR3. With 5 bases removed from V and 4 bases from J, the gap between germline ends came to 17 bases. Here the CDR3 reads CASSERMGAGYGYTF. The CDR3 coding sequence is TGTGCCAGCAGTGAGAGAATGGGCGCTGGCTATGGCTACACCTTC.

The chain uses TRBV5-1 and TRBJ2-7; 9 nucleotides line up with TRBD1. Losses at the gene ends were 4 bases for V and 2 bases for J; bases not matched to a gene: 7. CDR1 and CDR2 from the germline V gene are SGHRS and YFSETQ. This CDR3 is 15 amino acids long. CDR3 sequence: CASSVTGQGTYEQYF. The DNA for the CDR3 is TGCGCCAGCAGCGTAACCGGACAGGGGACCTACGAGCAGTACTTC.

In this sample, this clone turned up once. The chain joins TRBV14 to TRBJ2-7; D is uncertain. Germline loops: CDR1 SGHDN, CDR2 FVKESK. Trimming left V 4 bases short and J 2 bases short, with 15 bases between. This CDR3 region has 15 residues. In nucleotides, the CDR3 is TGTGCCAGCAGCCCCCTCCCGGTTCCGCCCTACGAGCAGTACTTC. This sequence encodes CASSPLPVPPYEQYF. The full variable domain, completed using reference TRBV14 and TRBJ2-7, is EAGVTQFPSHSVIEKGQTVTLRCDPISGHDNLYWYRRVMGKEIKFLLHFVKESKQDESGMPNNRFLAERTGGTYSTLKVQPAELEDSGVYFCASSPLPVPPYEQYFGPGTRLTVT.

The chain combines TRBV5-4 with TRBJ2-3; TRBD2 agrees at 8 bases. Germline-derived CDR1 and CDR2 are SGHNT and YYREEE (reference sequence). V was pared by 3 bases and J by 5 bases, with 8 bases of the junction left unmatched. This CDR3 has 15 amino acids. CDR3 nucleotide sequence: TGTGCCAGCAGCTGGAGCGGGAGCGGGGTAGATACGCAGTATTTT. This translates into CASSWSGSGVDTQYF.

The V gene is TRBV7-9, the J gene TRBJ1-3, with unresolved D. CDR1 SEHNR and CDR2 FQNEAQ come from the germline V gene (reference sequence). The CDR3 totals 13 residues. V was pared by 2 bases and J by 7 bases, with 9 bases between. The CDR3 nucleotides read TGTGCCAGCAGCTTACTCTGGTCCAACACCATATATTTT. Translating it yields CASSLLWSNTIYF.

The chain couples TRBV5-1 to TRBJ2-2; D is unclear. The CDR3 runs 15 residues. Germline V gene sequence: CDR1 SGHRS, CDR2 YFSETQ. Trimming cost V 4 bases and J 6 bases, with 16 bases left between them. CDR3 in amino acids: CASSPPGRAAGELFF. In DNA, the CDR3 is TGCGCCAGCAGCCCCCCCGGAAGGGCCGCCGGGGAGCTGTTTTTT.